The rows below give T cell receptor beta chains drawn from one sample of a study of blood T cell repertoires in COVID-19. Measured with immunoSEQ multiplex PCR; TCRdb has only the in-frame clones, and not every one. The table shows 250,000 or so clones, with around 84% occurring only once. Sequenced input: PBMCs or T cells enriched from blood (not recorded which). The receptor set was obtained from a woman between 45 and 65 years old who had been exposed to COVID-19. Both conserved end residues are part of each CDR3. A D gene is named only where the DNA matches it firmly. Clone size is stated in some rows and not others, as once, few, many or a class when expanded.

.	.	TRBJ2-2	TRBV5-1	CASSSQAAGELFF	TGCGCCAGCAGCTCCCAAGCGGCCGGGGAGCTGTTTTTT
TRBD1	.	TRBJ2-7	TRBV18	CASGLDRGFHEQYF	TGTGCCAGCGGGCTGGACAGGGGGTTTCACGAGCAGTACTTC
.	few	TRBJ2-3	TRBV3-1/TRBV3-2	CASSLLSGTDTQYF	TGTGCCAGCAGCCTTCTTAGCGGCACAGATACGCAGTATTTT
TRBD1	.	TRBJ2-4	TRBV19	CASSQGASEVWGAKNIQYF	TGTGCCAGTAGTCAGGGGGCTAGTGAGGTGTGGGGAGCCAAAAACATTCAGTACTTC
.	.	TRBJ1-1	TRBV10-3	CAISEYSGNTEAFF	TGTGCCATCAGTGAGTACAGCGGGAACACTGAAGCTTTCTTT
.	.	TRBJ2-7	TRBV5-8	CASSLEGDEQYF	TGTGCCAGCAGCTTGGAAGGGGATGAGCAGTACTTC
TRBD1	.	TRBJ1-1	TRBV6-1	CASSEKEDRANTEAFF	TGTGCCAGCAGTGAAAAGGAGGACAGGGCGAACACTGAAGCTTTCTTT
.	.	TRBJ2-5	TRBV11-2	CASRVGQMRRETQYF	TGTGCCAGCAGGGTTGGACAGATGAGGCGGGAGACCCAGTACTTC
TRBD2	.	TRBJ2-7	TRBV18	CASSPTSAGSYEQYF	TGTGCCAGCTCACCCACTAGCGCTGGTTCCTACGAGCAGTACTTC
.	.	TRBJ1-2	TRBV19	CASSIGGGSYGYTF	TGTGCCAGTAGTATAGGCGGGGGGAGCTATGGCTACACCTTC
TRBD1	few	TRBJ1-1	TRBV10-3	CAISDRVNTEAFF	TGTGCCATCTCGGACAGGGTGAACACTGAAGCTTTCTTT
.	.	TRBJ1-1	TRBV5-5	CASSLYSGHTEAFF	TGTGCCAGCAGCTTGTACTCTGGGCACACTGAAGCTTTCTTT
TRBD2	once	TRBJ2-1	TRBV10-3	CAIGRTSVYNEQFF	TGTGCCATCGGCCGGACTAGCGTGTACAATGAGCAGTTCTTC
TRBD1	few	TRBJ1-1	TRBV5-1	CASSSLIGQGGTEAFF	TGCGCCAGCAGCTCCCTAATCGGACAGGGTGGAACTGAAGCTTTCTTT
TRBD1	.	TRBJ1-3	TRBV7-2	CASSPGQDGNTIYF	TGTGCCAGCAGCCCGGGACAGGATGGAAACACCATATATTTT
.	.	TRBJ1-1	TRBV5-4	CASSEAPDRLPRDTEAFF	TGTGCCAGCAGCGAAGCGCCAGACAGGCTCCCAAGGGACACTGAAGCTTTCTTT
TRBD2	.	TRBJ2-4	TRBV9	CASSVGSGGADSIQYF	TGTGCCAGCAGCGTAGGAAGCGGGGGGGCCGATAGTATTCAGTACTTC
TRBD1	.	TRBJ1-2	TRBV2	CASRPPGQGRYGYTF	TGTGCCAGCAGACCCCCGGGACAGGGGCGCTATGGCTACACCTTC
TRBD2	once	TRBJ2-3	TRBV5-1	CASSVGVFGGGHDTQYF	TGCGCCAGCAGCGTTGGGGTTTTCGGCGGGGGGCACGATACGCAGTATTTT
TRBD1	.	TRBJ1-5	TRBV5-5	CASSFSPGTGFQPQHF	TGTGCCAGCAGCTTTTCCCCCGGGACAGGGTTTCAGCCCCAGCATTTT
.	many	TRBJ1-2	TRBV7-9	CASTVTGSQGYTF	TGTGCCAGCACCGTAACAGGGTCCCAAGGCTACACCTTC
.	.	TRBJ1-1	TRBV3-1/TRBV3-2	CASSLWGDTEAFF	TGTGCCAGCAGCCTCTGGGGGGACACTGAAGCTTTCTTT
TRBD1	.	TRBJ2-6	TRBV2	CASIADRGSGANVLTF	TGTGCCAGCATTGCCGACAGGGGCTCTGGGGCCAACGTCCTGACTTTC
TRBD2	.	TRBJ2-1	TRBV27	CASSRGLVYNEQFF	TGTGCCAGCAGTCGGGGACTAGTATACAATGAGCAGTTCTTC
.	.	TRBJ1-6	TRBV4-3	CASSQIGDNSPLHF	TGCGCCAGCAGCCAAATAGGGGATAATTCACCCCTCCACTTT
.	.	TRBJ2-6	TRBV6-5	CASTSGRSGANVLTF	TGTGCCAGCACCTCCGGCAGGTCTGGGGCCAACGTCCTGACTTTC
TRBD1	medium-sized	TRBJ2-1	TRBV29-1	CSAGQAYNEQFF	TGCAGCGCCGGACAGGCTTACAATGAGCAGTTCTTC
.	few	TRBJ2-1	TRBV7-6	CASSLRTPGNEQFF	TGTGCCAGCAGCTTAAGGACACCCGGGAATGAGCAGTTCTTC
TRBD2	few	TRBJ2-1	TRBV28	CASSSGLAAQFF	TGTGCCAGCAGCTCTGGACTAGCGGCGCAGTTCTTC
.	.	TRBJ1-2	TRBV6-1	CASSEALTGGYGYTF	TGTGCCAGCAGTGAAGCGCTTACGGGCGGGTATGGCTACACCTTC
.	.	TRBJ2-5	TRBV7-2	CASRETVQETQYF	TGTGCCAGCAGAGAGACAGTTCAAGAGACCCAGTACTTC
TRBD2	.	TRBJ2-7	TRBV25-1	CASSESGTSGGQGQYF	TGTGCCAGCAGCGAATCCGGGACTAGCGGGGGGCAAGGGCAGTACTTC
.	once	TRBJ1-2	TRBV5-1	CASSNTGPWSTINYGYTF	TGCGCCAGCAGCAATACAGGGCCCTGGTCGACTATTAACTATGGCTACACCTTC
TRBD2	.	TRBJ2-5	TRBV7-2	CASSELLTSGGGKTQYF	TGTGCCAGCAGCGAATTATTGACTAGCGGGGGTGGGAAGACCCAGTACTTC
TRBD1	few	TRBJ1-1	TRBV2	CASSGTGAENTEAFF	TGTGCCAGCAGTGGGACAGGGGCCGAGAACACTGAAGCTTTCTTT
.	.	TRBJ2-5	TRBV9	CASSARGTQYF	TGTGCCAGCAGCGCTAGGGGCACCCAGTACTTC
.	.	TRBJ1-2	TRBV6-5	CASSQALEGNGYTF	TGTGCCAGCAGTCAGGCCCTAGAGGGCAATGGCTACACCTTC
TRBD1	.	TRBJ1-2	TRBV7-9	CASSTQGADYGYTF	TGTGCCAGCAGCACACAGGGGGCGGACTATGGCTACACCTTC
.	once	TRBJ2-2	TRBV5-1	CASSWNGDSATGELFF	TGCGCCAGCAGCTGGAACGGGGATTCGGCCACCGGGGAGCTGTTTTTT
.	.	TRBJ2-3	TRBV9	CASNGGTLSPDTQYF	TGTGCCAGTAACGGGGGGACACTGAGCCCAGATACGCAGTATTTT
.	.	TRBJ1-2	TRBV11-2	CASSLAGVTNYGYTF	TGTGCCAGCAGCTTAGCAGGGGTTACCAACTATGGCTACACCTTC
TRBD1	.	TRBJ1-2	TRBV29-1	CSVDDRGNYGYTF	TGCAGCGTGGATGACAGGGGCAACTATGGCTACACCTTC
TRBD1	once	TRBJ1-5	TRBV14	CASSQGTAQPQHF	TGTGCCAGCAGCCAGGGGACAGCTCAGCCCCAGCATTTT
TRBD1	.	TRBJ2-7	TRBV27	CASSSLDRVGSYEQYF	TGTGCCAGCAGTTCGCTGGACAGGGTCGGCTCCTACGAGCAGTACTTC
.	.	TRBJ2-1	TRBV7-9	CASSLGGVWVSYNEQFF	TGTGCCAGCAGCTTAGGGGGGGTTTGGGTCTCCTACAATGAGCAGTTCTTC
.	.	TRBJ1-2	TRBV5-4	CASTPGLAYGYTF	TGTGCCAGCACTCCGGGACTGGCTTATGGCTACACCTTC
.	.	TRBJ2-5	TRBV12-3/TRBV12-4	CASGYSLETQYF	TGTGCCAGCGGCTACAGCTTGGAGACCCAGTACTTC
.	.	TRBJ2-5	TRBV7-9	CASSLVLTPGKTQYF	TGTGCCAGCAGCTTAGTACTGACTCCCGGGAAGACCCAGTACTTC
.	.	TRBJ1-1	TRBV7-6	CASSLGLRGRRDMNTEAFF	TGTGCCAGCAGCTTAGGGCTTAGGGGCCGCAGAGACATGAACACTGAAGCTTTCTTT
.	.	TRBJ1-2	TRBV28	CASSSASEGYTF	TGTGCCAGCAGTTCCGCCTCGGAGGGCTACACCTTC
TRBD1	.	TRBJ1-2	TRBV28	CASSLGTGGRGYTF	TGTGCCAGCAGTCTGGGGACAGGGGGTCGGGGCTACACCTTC
.	.	TRBJ1-1	TRBV15	CATSRGPGRTEAFF	TGTGCCACCAGCAGAGGCCCAGGGAGGACTGAAGCTTTCTTT